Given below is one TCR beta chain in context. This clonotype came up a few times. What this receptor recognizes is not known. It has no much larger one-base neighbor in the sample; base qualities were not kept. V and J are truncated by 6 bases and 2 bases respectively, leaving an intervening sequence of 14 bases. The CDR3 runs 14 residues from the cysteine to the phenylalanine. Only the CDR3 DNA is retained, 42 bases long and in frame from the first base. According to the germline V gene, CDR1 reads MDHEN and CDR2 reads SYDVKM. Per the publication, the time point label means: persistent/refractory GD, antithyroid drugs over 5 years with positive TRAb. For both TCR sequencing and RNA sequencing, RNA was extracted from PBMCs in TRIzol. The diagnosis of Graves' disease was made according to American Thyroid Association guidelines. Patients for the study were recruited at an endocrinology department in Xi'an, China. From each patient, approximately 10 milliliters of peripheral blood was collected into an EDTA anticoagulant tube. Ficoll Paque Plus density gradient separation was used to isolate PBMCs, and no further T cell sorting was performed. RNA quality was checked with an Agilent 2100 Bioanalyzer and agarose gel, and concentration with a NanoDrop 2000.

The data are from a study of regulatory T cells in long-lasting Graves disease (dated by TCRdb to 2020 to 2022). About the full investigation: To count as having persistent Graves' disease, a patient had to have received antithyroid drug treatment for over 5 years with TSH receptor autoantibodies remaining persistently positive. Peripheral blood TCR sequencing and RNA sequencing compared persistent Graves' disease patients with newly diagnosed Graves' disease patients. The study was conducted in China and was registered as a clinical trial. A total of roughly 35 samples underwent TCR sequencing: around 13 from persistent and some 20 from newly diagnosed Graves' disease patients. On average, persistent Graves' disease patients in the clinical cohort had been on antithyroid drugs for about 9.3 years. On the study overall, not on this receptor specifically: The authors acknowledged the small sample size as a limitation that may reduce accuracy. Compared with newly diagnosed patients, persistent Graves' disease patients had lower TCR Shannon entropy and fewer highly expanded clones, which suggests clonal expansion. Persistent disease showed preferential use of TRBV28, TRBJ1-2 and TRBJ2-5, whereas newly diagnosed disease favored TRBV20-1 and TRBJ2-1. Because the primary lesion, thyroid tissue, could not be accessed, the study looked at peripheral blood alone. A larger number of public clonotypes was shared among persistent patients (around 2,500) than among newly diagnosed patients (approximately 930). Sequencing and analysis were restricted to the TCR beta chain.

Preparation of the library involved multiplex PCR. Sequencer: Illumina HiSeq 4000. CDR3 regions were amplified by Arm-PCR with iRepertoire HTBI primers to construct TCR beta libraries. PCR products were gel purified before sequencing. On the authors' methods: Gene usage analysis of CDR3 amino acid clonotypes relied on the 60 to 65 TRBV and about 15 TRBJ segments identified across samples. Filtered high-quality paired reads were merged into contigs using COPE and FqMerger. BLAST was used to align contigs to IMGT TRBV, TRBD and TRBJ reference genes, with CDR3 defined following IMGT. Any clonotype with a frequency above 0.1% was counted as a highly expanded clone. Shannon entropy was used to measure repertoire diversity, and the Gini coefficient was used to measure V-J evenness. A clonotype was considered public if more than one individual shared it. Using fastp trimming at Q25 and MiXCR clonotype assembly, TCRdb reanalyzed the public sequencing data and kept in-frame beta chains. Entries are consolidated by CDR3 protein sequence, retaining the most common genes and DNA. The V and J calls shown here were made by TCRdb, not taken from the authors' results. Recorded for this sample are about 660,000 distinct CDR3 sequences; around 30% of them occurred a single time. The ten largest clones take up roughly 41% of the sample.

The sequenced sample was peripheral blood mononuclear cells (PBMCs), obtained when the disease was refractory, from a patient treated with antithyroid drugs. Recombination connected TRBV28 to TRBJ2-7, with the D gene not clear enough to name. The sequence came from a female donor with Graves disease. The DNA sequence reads TGTGCCAGCAGCCCAAACTCCGGAGCCTACGAGCAGTACTTC. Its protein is CASSPNSGAYEQYF.